A single T cell receptor beta chain is shown here with its context. Its antigen remains unknown. The data derive from a study of neoadjuvant nivolumab and ipilimumab in lung cancer. Germline values: CDR1 LNHDA, CDR2 SQIVND (reference sequence). Trimming took off 4 bases at V and 3 bases at J, with 11 bases between the two ends. CDR3 length: 14 amino acids. General observations from the study: Only a small number of samples underwent TCR sequencing. TCR richness and clonality were higher in tumors than adjacent uninvolved lung.

The repertoire was sequenced with immunoSEQ multiplex PCR; TCRdb's copy has only in-frame clones and lacks some. The table shows 25,000 to 30,000 clones, with around 80% occurring only once. The chain recombines TRBV19 with TRBJ2-3; D may be TRBD2 (6 bases). Source: peripheral blood, taken before neoadjuvant nivolumab, alone or with ipilimumab. This TCR was recovered from an adult with non-small cell lung cancer. This CDR3 is CASSSLATTDTQYF. DNA of the CDR3: TGTGCCAGTAGTAGCCTAGCGACAACAGATACGCAGTATTTT.